This T cell receptor beta chain was retrieved from a study of blood T cells in healthy people across ages. This CDR3 spans 14 amino acids. V lost 7 bases, J lost 2 bases, and 18 bases lay in between. Germline V lookup: CDR1 DFQATT, CDR2 SNEGSKA (reference sequence). A J-beta primer mix and a sample-barcoded 5' primer were used in a second PCR of roughly 6 to 11 cycles. TCRdb ran MiXCR on the 5' RACE reads and lists one entry per CDR3 protein. The data hold hundreds of thousands of distinct CDR3 sequences, with 45% to 70% observed a single time. The specimen was blood. The chain recombines TRBV20-1 with TRBJ2-7; maybe TRBD1 (6 bases). The sequence derives from a man in his forties or fifties in good health. The CDR3 region is CSVVDRNIAYEQYF. For the CDR3, the DNA is TGCAGTGTCGTCGACAGGAATATCGCCTACGAGCAGTACTTC.